This T cell receptor (beta chain) is from a study of blood T cell repertoires in COVID-19. Study details: There were acute and convalescent COVID-19 samples, and they came from the United States, Italy and Spain.

The table lists this clone with a count of one. This CDR3 spans 15 amino acids. V trimming: 6 bases; J trimming: 4 bases; junction bases outside the gene matches: 6. Germline CDR1 is SNHLY and CDR2 is FYNNEI. Sequenced by immunoSEQ multiplex PCR; TCRdb stores in-frame clones only, minus some. Of 250,000 or so clones in the sample, 75% to 90% were seen once. This chain links TRBV2 with TRBJ2-1; 10 bases are a match to TRBD2. The sequencing input was peripheral blood. This TCR came from a woman between 40 and 55 years old who had recovered from COVID-19. CDR3 amino acids: CASSALAGEYNEQFF. CDR3 sequence (DNA): TGTGCCAGCAGCGCTCTAGCGGGGGAATACAATGAGCAGTTCTTC.